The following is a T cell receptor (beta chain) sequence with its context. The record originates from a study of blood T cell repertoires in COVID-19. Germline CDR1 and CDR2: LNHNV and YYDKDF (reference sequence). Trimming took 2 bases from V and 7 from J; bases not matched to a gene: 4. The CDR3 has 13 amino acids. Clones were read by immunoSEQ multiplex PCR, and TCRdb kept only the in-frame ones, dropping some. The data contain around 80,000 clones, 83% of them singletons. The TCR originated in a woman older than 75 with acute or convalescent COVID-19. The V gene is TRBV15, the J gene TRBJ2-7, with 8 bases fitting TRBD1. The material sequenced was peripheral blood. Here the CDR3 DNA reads TGTGCCACCAGCAGAAAACAGGGGGGAGAGCAGTACTTC. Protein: CATSRKQGGEQYF.